The 15 T cell receptor beta chains given below trace back to one sample, sequenced in a study of human T cells and chemical hapten exposure. Time point meaning: pre-sensitization, week 0. Noted treatment: therapeutic diphenylcyclopropenone sensitization with weekly scalp DPC. One entry per CDR3 protein, called by TCRdb with MiXCR from the RACE reads. The repertoire holds roughly 250,000 distinct CDR3 sequences, with about 9.4% as singletons. The material sequenced was whole blood, taken in connection with sensitization to the hapten diphenylcyclopropenone (DPC). These receptors all come from a woman aged 40 to 55 with alopecia areata. Some clones in this sample may be carry-over from other donors' samples.

This sequence joins TRBV9 and TRBJ2-5; D is possibly TRBD1 or TRBD2 (5 bases each). This CDR3 is built from 14 residues. The V end lost 2 bases, the J end lost 5 bases, and 13 bases lay between the germline ends. CDR1 and CDR2 from the germline V gene are SGDLS and YYNGEE. CDR3 protein: CASSVGTLRETQYF. CDR3 sequence (DNA): TGTGCCAGCAGCGTCGGGACCCTTAGGGAGACCCAGTACTTC.

This clonotype was counted ten times or more. The gene calls are TRBV7-2 and TRBJ1-1; D remains unclear. The length of the CDR3 is 16 residues. With 3 bases removed from V and 1 base from J, the gap between germline ends came to 15 bases. The germline gives CDR1 SGHTA, CDR2 FQGNSA. The CDR3 loop reads CASSLIGSGGNTEAFF. The CDR3, as DNA: TGTGCCAGCAGCTTGATAGGTTCTGGCGGGAACACTGAAGCTTTCTTT.

This clonotype has just a few counts. V gene TRBV7-9 combines with J gene TRBJ1-4; tentatively, D is TRBD1 (6 bases). V lost 4 bases to trimming and J lost 5 bases, with 14 bases between them. There are 15 residues in the CDR3. The germline V gene encodes CDR1 SEHNR and CDR2 FQNEAQ (reference sequence). The CDR3 region has the DNA TGTGCCAGCAGCTGGCTAGGACAGCAAAATGAAAAACTGTTTTTT. Protein: CASSWLGQQNEKLFF.

Ten or more counts support this clonotype. V and J are TRBV6-1 and TRBJ1-1; D uncertain. Looked up from germline, CDR1 is MNHNS and CDR2 is SASEGT. The CDR3 is made up of 13 amino acids. The V gene lost 6 bases and the J gene lost 4 bases, with 12 bases spanning the gap. The CDR3 loop reads CASRSAVGTEAFF. For the CDR3, the DNA is TGTGCCAGCAGGAGCGCTGTAGGCACTGAAGCTTTCTTT.

This clonotype has a handful of counts. The chain recombines TRBV28 with TRBJ2-7; a possible D gene is TRBD1 (7 bases). There are 15 residues in the CDR3. Germline V gene data show CDR1 as MDHEN and CDR2 as SYDVKM. V was pared by 4 bases and J by 0 bases, with 13 bases between. The CDR3 DNA is TGTGCCAGCAGTTGGAGGGGGCAAAGCTCCTACGAGCAGTACTTC. Protein: CASSWRGQSSYEQYF.

The sample holds a few counts of this clonotype. This chain uses TRBV20-1 with TRBJ2-5; 8 nucleotides match TRBD1. The CDR3 has 15 amino acids. Trimming removed 6 bases from V and 1 base from J; junction bases left unmatched: 10. The germline V gene encodes CDR1 DFQATT and CDR2 SNEGSKA (reference sequence). DNA of the CDR3: TGCAGTGCCAGTATAACGGGACAGGTCCAAGAGACCCAGTACTTC. Translating it yields CSASITGQVQETQYF.

This clonotype came up a few times. The chain carries TRBV28 and TRBJ2-7, with D maybe TRBD2 (7 bases). Trimming pared 10 bases from V and 0 bases from J, leaving 16 bases between. The CDR3 length is 14 residues. CDR1 is MDHEN and CDR2 is SYDVKM in the germline V gene. CDR3 coding DNA: TGTGCCATCAAACGGGGGGCCTCCTCCTACGAGCAGTACTTC. It specifies CAIKRGASSYEQYF.

At least ten counts were recorded for this clonotype. The chain has TRBV7-9 and TRBJ1-4; maybe TRBD1 (6 bases). V was shortened by 3 bases and J by 7 bases, with 12 bases between the two germline ends. CDR3 length: 14 residues. Germline V gives CDR1 SEHNR, CDR2 FQNEAQ (reference sequence). The CDR3 sequence: CASSLLGGGEKLFF. Written as DNA, the CDR3 is TGTGCCAGCAGCTTGCTCGGGGGCGGTGAAAAACTGTTTTTT. Variable domain in full (rest from reference TRBV7-9 and TRBJ1-4): DTGVSQNPRHKITKRGQNVTFRCDPISEHNRLYWYRQTLGQGPEFLTYFQNEAQLEKSRLLSDRFSAERPKGSFSTLEIQRTEQGDSAMYLCASSLLGGGEKLFFGSGTQLSVL.

The rearrangement uses TRBV25-1 and TRBJ1-4, with D possibly being TRBD1 (6 bases). With 4 bases removed from V and 8 bases from J, the gap between germline ends came to 11 bases. Germline CDR1 is MGHDK and CDR2 is SYGVNS. This CDR3 is built from 13 residues. The DNA for the CDR3 is TGTGCCAGCAGTGCAGGGGTGGCCGAAAAACTGTTTTTT. It is translated as CASSAGVAEKLFF.

This clonotype was detected a few times. J is TRBJ2-1 and V is TRBV29-1; no clear D. V shed 5 bases and J shed 7 bases, with 21 bases lying between them. This CDR3 is 15 amino acids long. The germline V gene encodes CDR1 SQVTM and CDR2 ANQGSEA. CDR3 region: CSVPPGGQRVNEQFF. CDR3 in DNA: TGCAGCGTTCCCCCCGGTGGGCAAAGGGTTAATGAGCAGTTCTTC.

The sample holds a few counts of this clonotype. This rearrangement joins TRBV7-3 to TRBJ2-3; TRBD1 agrees at 7 bases. The length of the CDR3 is 15 residues. V lost 0 bases to trimming and J lost 5 bases; unmatched junction nucleotides: 5. CDR1 and CDR2 (germline): SGHTA, FQGTGA. The CDR3 loop reads CASSLTGGRQDTQYF. The CDR3 nucleotides read TGTGCCAGCAGCTTAACAGGGGGCAGGCAAGATACGCAGTATTTT.

This clonotype was picked up a small number of times. V and J are TRBV7-2 and TRBJ2-7; 9 bases map to TRBD2. Germline lookup yields CDR1 SGHTA and CDR2 FQGNSA. V dropped 5 bases and J dropped 4; count of bases not matched to a gene: 6. The CDR3 loop spans 14 amino acids. CDR3 loop: CASSPWTSAYEQYF. DNA of the CDR3: TGTGCCAGCAGCCCTTGGACTAGCGCGTACGAGCAGTACTTC.

The gene calls are TRBV5-6 and TRBJ2-5; TRBD1 is a possible D gene (6 bases). V was shortened by 4 bases and J by 0 bases, with 16 bases between the two germline ends. Germline V gene sequence: CDR1 SGHDT, CDR2 YYEEEE. The CDR3 runs to 16 residues. The chain's CDR3 is CASSPDRAWYQETQYF. DNA of the CDR3: TGTGCCAGCAGCCCGGACAGAGCTTGGTACCAAGAGACCCAGTACTTC.

The rearrangement links TRBV2 to TRBJ2-3, with D possibly matching TRBD2 (6 bases). The V gene lost 4 bases and the J gene lost 6 bases, with 11 bases spanning the gap. This CDR3 is built from 13 residues. Germline values: CDR1 SNHLY, CDR2 FYNNEI. The CDR3 bases are TGTGCCAGCAGTGGACTAGTCATCGATACGCAGTATTTT. Its protein is CASSGLVIDTQYF.

This clonotype was counted many times. This chain uses TRBV7-2 with TRBJ2-2; D might be TRBD1 or TRBD2, each matching 5 bases. Germline CDR1 and CDR2: SGHTA and FQGNSA. V lost 5 bases to trimming and J lost 5 bases, with 18 bases between them. CDR3 size: 16 residues. The chain's CDR3 is CASSPRRDRKTGELFF. The DNA of the CDR3 is TGTGCCAGCAGCCCACGCCGGGACCGTAAGACCGGGGAGCTGTTTTTT.